These T cell receptor beta chains were read from a single sample in a study of STAT5B mutations in CD4+ large granular lymphocyte leukemia. Here immunoSEQ multiplex PCR was the method, and the copy in TCRdb shows in-frame clones only, minus some. The table lists almost 30,000 clones, around 80% of them singletons. The sample consisted of CD4+ T cells from blood buffy coats. Receptor source: a human donor in good health. Each CDR3 is given with its conserved first and last residue. The order of the fields is D gene, V gene, clone size, J gene, CDR3 DNA, CDR3 protein. D genes are given only for firm matches. Clone size is stated in some rows and not others, as once, few, many or a class when expanded.

.,TRBV10-1,.,TRBJ2-7,TGCGCCAGCAATCGGGACACCTACGAGCAGTACTTC,CASNRDTYEQYF
TRBD1,TRBV6-4,few,TRBJ1-1,TGTGCCAGCAGACCCGGACAGGCACAGTTGCCGAACACTGAAGCTTTCTTT,CASRPGQAQLPNTEAFF
.,TRBV7-6,.,TRBJ2-2,TGTGCCAGCAGCTTATATTCCCCGGGTGGAACCGGGGAGCTGTTTTTT,CASSLYSPGGTGELFF
.,TRBV9,.,TRBJ1-6,TGTGCCAGCAGCGAAACAGGCACTAATTCACCCCTCCACTTT,CASSETGTNSPLHF
.,TRBV5-1,.,TRBJ2-3,TGCGCCAGCGGGCCGGGGGCCGAACTCACAGATACGCAGTATTTT,CASGPGAELTDTQYF
TRBD2,TRBV27,.,TRBJ2-1,TGTGCCAGCAGTGTACTTGCGGGGGGTTTCTACAATGAGCAGTTCTTC,CASSVLAGGFYNEQFF
TRBD1,TRBV15,.,TRBJ1-3,TGTGCCACCAGCAAAAGGAGACAGGGGGCAGACACCATATATTTT,CATSKRRQGADTIYF
TRBD2,TRBV10-1,.,TRBJ2-5,TGCGCCAGCAGTGAGTCGCGGACTAGAAGTGAGACCCAGTACTTC,CASSESRTRSETQYF
.,TRBV19,.,TRBJ1-2,TGTGCCAGTAGTATCAGTGGGGGCTATGGCTACACCTTC,CASSISGGYGYTF
.,TRBV6-1,.,TRBJ1-2,TGTGCCAGCAGGGGATCTTCCCTCGGCTACACCTTC,CASRGSSLGYTF
TRBD1,TRBV27,.,TRBJ2-4,TGTGCCAGCAGTTTAAAGCCACAGGGGTACAAAAACATTCAGTACTTC,CASSLKPQGYKNIQYF
.,TRBV25-1,.,TRBJ1-2,TGTGCCAGCTGGAGCTCAGGCTATGGCTACACCTTC,CASWSSGYGYTF
.,TRBV9,.,TRBJ1-2,TGTGCCAGCAGCGTAGCGGGAGGGGACTATGGCTACACCTTC,CASSVAGGDYGYTF
.,TRBV7-7,once,TRBJ2-2,TGTGCCAGCAGCTTGGCATCAGGGGAGGTCGGGGAGCTGTTTTTT,CASSLASGEVGELFF
.,TRBV6-1,.,TRBJ1-5,TGTGCCAGCAGTGAAGGCAGGACAGGCAATCAGCCCCAGCATTTT,CASSEGRTGNQPQHF
.,TRBV9,few,TRBJ1-4,TGTGCCAGCAGCGTAGATTCTCGACGGGGTGAAAAACTGTTTTTT,CASSVDSRRGEKLFF
.,TRBV7-2,.,TRBJ1-1,TGTGCCAGCAGCTTAGTAGAAGTATTGACTGAAGCTTTCTTT,CASSLVEVLTEAFF
TRBD1,TRBV28,.,TRBJ2-3,TGTGCCAGCAGACCAGGGGGCGAGGCAGATACGCAGTATTTT,CASRPGGEADTQYF
.,TRBV2,.,TRBJ2-2,TGTGCCAGCTTACCGCCCACAGGGATCGGGGAGCTGTTTTTT,CASLPPTGIGELFF
.,TRBV5-5,.,TRBJ2-2,TGTGCCAGCAGCTTGGCCCCCCGTGACACCGGGGAGCTGTTTTTT,CASSLAPRDTGELFF
TRBD1,TRBV7-9,.,TRBJ1-1,TGTGCCAGCAGCATTTCCGGGACAGGGGGCACTGAAGCTTTCTTT,CASSISGTGGTEAFF
.,TRBV2,once,TRBJ1-2,TGTGCCAGCAGTGAGGGGGCGGACTATGGCTACACCTTC,CASSEGADYGYTF
TRBD1,TRBV7-2,.,TRBJ1-1,TGTGCCAGCAGCTTAGTTCCGGGACAGGGTCGGGTGAACACTGAAGCTTTCTTT,CASSLVPGQGRVNTEAFF
.,TRBV6-6,.,TRBJ1-5,TGTGCCAGCAGTTACTTGGAACATCAGCCCCAGCATTTT,CASSYLEHQPQHF
.,TRBV20-1,few,TRBJ1-1,TGCAGTGCTCCAAGTATTTCTGAAGCTTTCTTT,CSAPSISEAFF
.,TRBV4-3,.,TRBJ2-5,TGCGCCAGCAGCCAGGGGCTCTCCTACCAAGAGACCCAGTACTTC,CASSQGLSYQETQYF
.,TRBV5-1,.,TRBJ2-5,TGCGCCAGCAGCTTGGAACCCCCTCAAGAGACCCAGTACTTC,CASSLEPPQETQYF
.,TRBV28,.,TRBJ1-5,TGTGCCAGCACCCAAGTAGGGGTAGGGTATGGGGATCAGCCCCAGCATTTT,CASTQVGVGYGDQPQHF
.,TRBV11-2,once,TRBJ1-3,TGTGCCAGCAGCATCGACAGGAACTCTGGAAACACCATATATTTT,CASSIDRNSGNTIYF
TRBD1,TRBV29-1,.,TRBJ2-7,TGCAGCGTTGTCCGGACAGGGGGCAGGTACGAGCAGTACTTC,CSVVRTGGRYEQYF
.,TRBV6-6,few,TRBJ1-1,TGTGCCAGCAGGCCAGCTCAGGGCACTGAAGCTTTCTTT,CASRPAQGTEAFF
.,TRBV4-3,.,TRBJ1-1,TGCGCCAGCAGCCAGGACATTTCGAACACTGAAGCTTTCTTT,CASSQDISNTEAFF
.,TRBV10-3,few,TRBJ1-2,TGTGCCATCAGTGAGTCAACAGACTATGGCTACACCTTC,CAISESTDYGYTF
.,TRBV6-1,few,TRBJ2-7,TGTGCCAGCAGCTTTCAGGGTTTCCCCTACGAGCAGTACTTC,CASSFQGFPYEQYF
TRBD1,TRBV7-2,.,TRBJ1-1,TGTGCCAGCAGCGCCCGGCCGGGACAGGTGTTGAATGAAGCTTTCTTT,CASSARPGQVLNEAFF
TRBD1,TRBV11-2,.,TRBJ2-5,TGTGCCAGCAGCCAAGAGGGACAGAGGTTAGAGACCCAGTACTTC,CASSQEGQRLETQYF
TRBD1,TRBV9,.,TRBJ1-6,TGTGCCAGCAGCGTAGGCCAGGGGGATTCACCCCTCCACTTT,CASSVGQGDSPLHF
.,TRBV9,.,TRBJ2-3,TGTGCCAGCAGCGTAGAAACAGATACGCAGTATTTT,CASSVETDTQYF
.,TRBV18,.,TRBJ1-1,TGTGCCAGCTCACCGGCGGGGGGAAACACTGAAGCTTTCTTT,CASSPAGGNTEAFF
TRBD1,TRBV19,.,TRBJ1-2,TGTGCCAGTAGAGTTGAGGCAGGGGGTTTATATGGCTACACCTTC,CASRVEAGGLYGYTF
TRBD1,TRBV5-4,few,TRBJ2-5,TGTGCCAGCAGCCGTGGGGGACAGGGGGGAGAGACCCAGTACTTC,CASSRGGQGGETQYF
.,TRBV6-5,few,TRBJ1-2,TGTGCCAGCAGTTACGCGGCATACAACTATGGCTACACCTTC,CASSYAAYNYGYTF
TRBD1,TRBV7-2,.,TRBJ1-6,TGTGCCAGCAGCCCTAACACCGGGACAGGGGACTCACCCCTCCACTTT,CASSPNTGTGDSPLHF
.,TRBV19,.,TRBJ1-5,TGTGCCAGTAGTACCTCTGGGGGGGGTCAGCCCCAGCATTTT,CASSTSGGGQPQHF
.,TRBV5-8,.,TRBJ1-1,TGTGCCAGCAGCTCTGGGGTCGGTTGGTTGAACACTGAAGCTTTCTTT,CASSSGVGWLNTEAFF
TRBD1,TRBV19,.,TRBJ2-2,TGTGCCAGTAGTTTAGGGACAGGGGTTTTAGGGGAGCTGTTTTTT,CASSLGTGVLGELFF
.,TRBV5-1,few,TRBJ1-1,TGCGCCAGCAGGACAGAGTTGAACACTGAAGCTTTCTTT,CASRTELNTEAFF
.,TRBV7-2,.,TRBJ1-1,TGTGCCAGCAGCTCACAACTGAACACTGAAGCTTTCTTT,CASSSQLNTEAFF
.,TRBV23-1,.,TRBJ1-2,TGCGCCAGCAGTCAGCGGCCGGCGCACGGCCATGGCTACACCTTC,CASSQRPAHGHGYTF
.,TRBV5-1,.,TRBJ2-6,TGCGCCAGCAGCTTGGGTCAGTATTCTGGGGCCAACGTCCTGACTTTC,CASSLGQYSGANVLTF
TRBD2,TRBV7-2,.,TRBJ2-5,TGTGCCAGCAGCCCGGCGGGGGATTGGGAGACCCAGTACTTC,CASSPAGDWETQYF
.,TRBV5-1,.,TRBJ2-1,TGCGCCAGCAGCTTGCACGATGAGCAGTTCTTC,CASSLHDEQFF
TRBD2,TRBV7-2,once,TRBJ2-2,TGTGCCAGCAGCAGACGACTAGCGGGGGGTAACGGGGAGCTGTTTTTT,CASSRRLAGGNGELFF
.,TRBV6-1,.,TRBJ1-1,TGTGCCAGCAGTACAGGTCTGAACACTGAAGCTTTCTTT,CASSTGLNTEAFF
.,TRBV19,.,TRBJ2-7,TGTGCCAGTAGTAACGTTCCAGGCTCCTACGAGCAGTACTTC,CASSNVPGSYEQYF
TRBD2,TRBV5-1,.,TRBJ2-5,TGCGCCAGCTCGCTAGAGACTAGCGGTCAAGAGACCCAGTACTTC,CASSLETSGQETQYF
.,TRBV6-5,.,TRBJ1-2,TGTGCCAGCAGGCCCCAGGGTTATGGCTACACCTTC,CASRPQGYGYTF
.,TRBV7-2,.,TRBJ2-5,TGTGCCAGCAGCAGCAGGGGTGGAGAGACCCAGTACTTC,CASSSRGGETQYF
TRBD1,TRBV2,few,TRBJ1-5,TGTGCCAGCGGACAGGACGGGCCTAATCAGCCCCAGCATTTT,CASGQDGPNQPQHF